The source of this TCR beta chain is a study of human T cells and chemical hapten exposure. Source study methods: Around 97,000 TCRs per sample was the median, with a range of about 23,224 to 750,000. TCRdb recomputed calls from the RACE reads with MiXCR, one row per CDR3 protein. These V and J calls originate from TCRdb's pipeline instead of the authors' own analysis. Found here are 100,000 to 120,000 distinct CDR3 sequences, less than 45% of them singletons; the top ten hold roughly 2.7%. This CDR3 is 13 amino acids long. The time point is: patch test 3, about 24 weeks after DPC sensitization. Stated treatment: therapeutic diphenylcyclopropenone sensitization with weekly scalp DPC. Extraction yielded total RNA from whole blood (unfractionated).

This chain joins TRBV21-1 and TRBJ2-7; the tabulated D call, TRBD2, remains unverified against the DNA. TRBV21-1 is shown as a pseudogene. Sequencing was performed on whole blood, taken in connection with sensitization to the hapten diphenylcyclopropenone (DPC). This sequence was found in a man aged 40-55 years with alopecia areata. Some clones in this sample may be carry-over from other donors' samples. For the CDR3, the DNA is TGTGCCAGCAGCCCGCGGACTAGGGCCGGGCAGTACTTC. Protein: CASSPRTRAGQYF.